This TCR beta chain originates from a study of T cell repertoires in cytomegalovirus infection. Study in general: TCR beta signatures that were public indicated CMV infection and matching HLA type.

Study observations and caveats: In two of eight donors, the top clonotype was HLA-C-restricted CMV-specific. Cumulative frequency of public TCR beta families picked out carriers of CMV plus the relevant HLA.

Germline CDR1 and CDR2: KGHDR and SFDVKD. The V end was cut by 6 bases, the J end by 3 bases, with 11 bases between. The CDR3 runs 14 residues. As to this clonotype: As yet, its antigen is unknown.

MiXCR, applied by TCRdb to the reads, yields one record per CDR3 protein. The sample has around 450,000 distinct CDR3 sequences; 30% to 40% are singletons. This TCR was sampled from a human donor in good health (CMV status not recorded). Some clones in this sample may be carry-over from other donors' samples. Material for sequencing was PBMCs. The rearrangement joins TRBV24-1 to TRBJ1-5, with D maybe TRBD1 (5 bases). CDR3 bases: TGTGCCACCAGTAAAACAGGAAACAATCAGCCCCAGCATTTT. Translated: CATSKTGNNQPQHF.